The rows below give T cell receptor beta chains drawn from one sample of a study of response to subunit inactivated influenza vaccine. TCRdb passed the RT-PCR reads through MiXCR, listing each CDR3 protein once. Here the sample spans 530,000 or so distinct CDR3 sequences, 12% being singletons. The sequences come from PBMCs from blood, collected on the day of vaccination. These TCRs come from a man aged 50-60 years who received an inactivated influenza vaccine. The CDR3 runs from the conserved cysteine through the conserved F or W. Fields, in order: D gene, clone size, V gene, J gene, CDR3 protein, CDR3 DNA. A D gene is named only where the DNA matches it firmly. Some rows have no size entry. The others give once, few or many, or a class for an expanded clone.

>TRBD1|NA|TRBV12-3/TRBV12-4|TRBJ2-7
CASSFGTGAREQYF
TGTGCCAGCAGTTTCGGGACAGGGGCTCGCGAGCAGTACTTC
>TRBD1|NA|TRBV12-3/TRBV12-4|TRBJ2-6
CTSSPMTGRSSGANVLTF
TGTACCAGCAGTCCTATGACAGGGCGTAGCTCTGGGGCCAACGTCCTGACTTTC
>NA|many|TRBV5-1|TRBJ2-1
CASSPRSLSSYNEQFF
TGCGCCAGCAGCCCCCGTTCTCTGAGCTCCTACAATGAGCAGTTCTTC
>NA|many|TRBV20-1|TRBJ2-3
CSARFPGATDTQYF
TGCAGTGCTAGATTTCCGGGGGCCACAGATACGCAGTATTTT
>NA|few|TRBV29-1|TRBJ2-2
CSVETRENTGELFF
TGCAGCGTTGAGACGCGGGAAAACACCGGGGAGCTGTTTTTT
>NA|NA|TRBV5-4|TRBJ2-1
CAMSLGLYNEQFF
TGTGCCATGAGCTTGGGTCTTTACAATGAGCAGTTCTTC
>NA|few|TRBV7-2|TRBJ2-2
CASSLVGFEGTGELFF
TGTGCCAGCAGCTTAGTTGGGTTTGAGGGCACCGGGGAGCTGTTTTTT
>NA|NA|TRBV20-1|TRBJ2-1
CSASREFNEQFF
TGCAGTGCTAGTCGGGAGTTCAATGAGCAGTTCTTC
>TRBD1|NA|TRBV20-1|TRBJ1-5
CSARKGALRNQPQHF
TGCAGTGCTAGGAAGGGGGCTTTGCGCAATCAGCCCCAGCATTTT
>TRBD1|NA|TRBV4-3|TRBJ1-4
CASSRDRFATNEKLFF
TGCGCCAGCAGCCGGGACAGATTTGCAACTAATGAAAAACTGTTTTTT
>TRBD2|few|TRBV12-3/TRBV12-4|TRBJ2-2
CASRVPGGGRTGELFF
TGTGCCAGCAGGGTCCCGGGGGGGGGCCGCACCGGGGAGCTGTTTTTT
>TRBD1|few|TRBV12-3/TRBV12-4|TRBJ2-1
CASSLEALDRGNEQFF
TGTGCCAGCAGTTTAGAGGCCTTGGACAGGGGAAATGAGCAGTTCTTC
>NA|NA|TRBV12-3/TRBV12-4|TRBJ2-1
CASSLVRSSPSPKQFF
TGTGCCAGCAGTTTAGTTAGGTCTAGCCCGTCCCCAAAGCAGTTCTTC
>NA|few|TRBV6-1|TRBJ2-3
CASRTRGRSDTQYF
TGTGCCAGCAGGACACGGGGGAGAAGCGATACGCAGTATTTT
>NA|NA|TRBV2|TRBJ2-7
CASKVYHEQYF
TGTGCCAGCAAGGTCTACCACGAGCAGTACTTC
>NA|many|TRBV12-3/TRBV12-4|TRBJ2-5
CASSYGGRETQYF
TGTGCCAGCAGTTATGGGGGGAGGGAGACCCAGTACTTC
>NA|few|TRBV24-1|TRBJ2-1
CATSDLWSGANEQFF
TGTGCCACCAGTGATTTATGGTCGGGGGCCAATGAGCAGTTCTTC
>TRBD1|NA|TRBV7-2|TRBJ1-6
CASSRTGIRSPLHF
TGTGCCAGCAGCCGGACAGGGATTCGTTCACCCCTCCACTTT
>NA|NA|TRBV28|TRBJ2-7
CASSGMWGEVYEQYF
TGTGCCAGCAGTGGTATGTGGGGTGAAGTCTACGAGCAGTACTTC
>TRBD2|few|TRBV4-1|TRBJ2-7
CASSLQSSGGYEQYF
TGCGCCAGCAGCCTGCAATCTAGCGGGGGCTACGAGCAGTACTTC
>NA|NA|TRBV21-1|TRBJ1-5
CASSGSGGQGAREWSNQPQHF
TGTGCCAGCAGCGGATCCGGGGGACAGGGGGCGAGAGAATGGAGCAATCAGCCCCAGCATTTT
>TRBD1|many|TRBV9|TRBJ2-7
CASSARDREHEQYF
TGTGCCAGCAGCGCTCGGGACAGGGAGCACGAGCAGTACTTC
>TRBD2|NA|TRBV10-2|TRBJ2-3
CASKTSGSTDTQYF
TGCGCCAGCAAAACTAGCGGTAGCACAGATACGCAGTATTTT
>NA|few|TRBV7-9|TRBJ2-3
CASSPDWGNTDTQYF
TGTGCCAGCAGCCCGGACTGGGGGAACACAGATACGCAGTATTTT
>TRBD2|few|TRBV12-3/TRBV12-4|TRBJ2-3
CASSLALAATQYF
TGTGCCAGCAGTTTAGCTCTAGCGGCTACGCAGTATTTT
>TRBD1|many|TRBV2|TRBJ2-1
CASSEGTGYNEQFF
TGTGCCAGCAGTGAAGGGACAGGGTACAATGAGCAGTTCTTC
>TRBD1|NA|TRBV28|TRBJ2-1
CASSFPRQGFSYNEQFF
TGTGCCAGCAGTTTCCCCCGACAGGGCTTTTCCTACAATGAGCAGTTCTTC
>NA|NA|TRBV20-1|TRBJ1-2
CSALAGLRLTDGYTF
TGCAGTGCTCTAGCGGGGTTGAGGTTGACTGATGGCTACACCTTC
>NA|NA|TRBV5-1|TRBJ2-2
CASSLGPYRTYANTGELFF
TGCGCCAGCAGCTTAGGACCCTACAGGACTTACGCGAACACCGGGGAGCTGTTTTTT
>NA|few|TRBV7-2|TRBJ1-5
CASSLRPTGASNQPQHF
TGTGCCAGCAGCTTAAGGCCCACCGGGGCTAGCAATCAGCCCCAGCATTTT
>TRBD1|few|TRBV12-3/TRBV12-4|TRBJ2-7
CASSLDRTFYEQYF
TGTGCCAGCAGTCTGGACAGGACATTCTACGAGCAGTACTTC
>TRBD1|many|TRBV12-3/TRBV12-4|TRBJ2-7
CASSLPPGQNSYEQYF
TGTGCCAGCAGTCTCCCACCGGGACAGAACTCCTACGAGCAGTACTTC
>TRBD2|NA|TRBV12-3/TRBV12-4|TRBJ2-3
CASGKAGVLYTQYF
TGTGCCAGCGGAAAAGCGGGGGTCCTATATACGCAGTATTTT
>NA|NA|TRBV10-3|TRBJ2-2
CATSTGLNTGELFF
TGTGCCACCTCGACAGGATTGAACACCGGGGAGCTGTTTTTT
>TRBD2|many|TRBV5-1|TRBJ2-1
CASSPGGRGGRNEQFF
TGCGCCAGCAGCCCCGGTGGGCGGGGGGGCCGGAATGAGCAGTTCTTC
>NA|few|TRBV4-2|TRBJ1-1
CASTSVGGTTEAFF
TGTGCCAGCACATCAGTCGGTGGGACCACTGAAGCTTTCTTT
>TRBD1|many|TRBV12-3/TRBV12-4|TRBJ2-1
CASSFRDSSYNEQFF
TGTGCCAGCAGTTTTCGGGACAGCTCCTACAATGAGCAGTTCTTC
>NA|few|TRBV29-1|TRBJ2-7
CSAQLGGQWGEQYF
TGCAGCGCTCAACTCGGTGGGCAGTGGGGCGAGCAGTACTTC
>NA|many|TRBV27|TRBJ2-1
CASSLAGVGVSEQFF
TGTGCCAGCAGTTTAGCGGGCGTCGGGGTCAGTGAGCAGTTCTTC
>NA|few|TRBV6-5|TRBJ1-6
CASSYSGQSSSPLHF
TGTGCCAGCAGTTACTCAGGGCAGAGCAGTTCACCCCTCCACTTT
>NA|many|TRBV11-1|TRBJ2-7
CASSLVGGGGEQYF
TGTGCCAGCAGCTTGGTAGGGGGTGGCGGCGAGCAGTACTTC
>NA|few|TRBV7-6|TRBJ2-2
CASSIQVNTGELFF
TGTGCCAGCAGCATACAGGTGAACACCGGGGAGCTGTTTTTT